These 22 T cell receptor beta chains were all obtained from the same sample, sequenced in a study of PD-L1 blockade in urothelial cancer. Clones were read by immunoSEQ multiplex PCR, and TCRdb kept only the in-frame ones, dropping some. The table records tens of thousands of clones, more than 70% of them present only once. The sample's time point: peripheral blood 6 weeks after treatment start. The source was PBMCs, collected around atezolizumab (anti-PD-L1) treatment. Receptors originate from a man aged 60 to 75 with urothelial cancer.

The V gene is TRBV6-5, the J gene TRBJ1-5, with 7 bases matching TRBD1. Germline V gene lookup returns CDR1 MNHEY and CDR2 SVGAGI. CDR3 size: 15 residues. Unmatched junction bases numbered 7, after V lost 5 bases and J lost 3 bases. For the CDR3, the DNA is TGTGCCAGCAGTAGATCGACAGGGCTCAATCAGCCCCAGCATTTT. This translates into CASSRSTGLNQPQHF.

This clone is a singleton in its sample. The chain links TRBV7-9 to TRBJ2-1; no reliable D call. CDR3 length: 13 amino acids. Germline CDR1 SEHNR, CDR2 FQNEAQ (reference sequence). V dropped 5 bases and J dropped 6 bases, with 11 bases sitting between them. The CDR3 DNA is TGTGCCAGCAGCCTCGATACGGGCAATGAGCAGTTCTTC. Amino acid sequence: CASSLDTGNEQFF.

This clone was counted only a few times. J is TRBJ2-1 and V is TRBV14; unclear D gene. With 8 bases removed from V and 12 bases from J, the gap between germline ends came to 20 bases. The CDR3 is made up of 13 amino acids. Looked up from germline, CDR1 is SGHDN and CDR2 is FVKESK. The CDR3 region has the DNA TGTGCCAGCGCTCAGAGCGCCCCCGGTAGGCAGTTCTTC. Translated: CASAQSAPGRQFF.

This rearrangement joins TRBV6-6 to TRBJ2-3; 8 nucleotides match TRBD2. The CDR3 has 15 residues. The V gene end was trimmed by 8 bases and the J gene end by 7 bases; junction bases not matched to a gene: 14. Germline values: CDR1 MNHNY, CDR2 SVGAGI (reference sequence). The CDR3 is CASVLNPGGQYTQYF. In DNA, the CDR3 is TGTGCCAGCGTACTAAACCCGGGGGGGCAATATACGCAGTATTTT.

This sequence joins TRBV10-2 and TRBJ2-1; 12 positions agree with TRBD2. The germline V gene encodes CDR1 WSHSY and CDR2 SAAADI. The V segment lost 6 bases and the J segment 9 bases; nucleotides outside the gene matches: 3. This CDR3 is built from 13 residues. The DNA of the CDR3 is TGCGCCAGCAGGACTAGCGGGAGTAGTGAGCAGTTCTTC. Its translation is CASRTSGSSEQFF.

The rearrangement joins TRBV9 to TRBJ2-7; 8 nucleotides match TRBD2. V shed 1 base, J shed 0 bases, and the junction held 9 bases outside the gene matches. This CDR3 is built from 17 residues. Germline CDR1 and CDR2: SGDLS and YYNGEE. This CDR3 reads CASSVSPRSGGSYEQYF. The CDR3 DNA reads as TGTGCCAGCAGCGTATCTCCCCGCAGCGGGGGCTCCTACGAGCAGTACTTC.

The J gene is TRBJ1-3, the V gene TRBV25-1; 9 bases map to TRBD1. The CDR3 length is 17 residues. V lost 4 bases and J lost 4; bases outside the gene matches: 11. Germline CDR1 is MGHDK and CDR2 is SYGVNS. DNA for the CDR3: TGTGCCAGCAGTGGAGGACAGGGGTCGATGGAAGGAAACACCATATATTTT. The encoded protein is CASSGGQGSMEGNTIYF.

V and J are TRBV2 and TRBJ2-1; perhaps TRBD1 as D (5 bases). The CDR3 covers 13 residues. In germline, CDR1 is SNHLY, CDR2 FYNNEI. The V end lost 8 bases, the J end lost 4 bases, and 12 bases lay between the germline ends. The CDR3 sequence: CASQGFGYNEQFF. The DNA for the CDR3 is TGTGCCAGCCAGGGTTTCGGGTACAATGAGCAGTTCTTC.

The gene calls are TRBV4-1 and TRBJ1-3; tentative D call: TRBD1 (6 bases). This CDR3 contains 18 residues. The V and J ends lost 0 bases and 0 bases respectively, with 15 bases between them. CDR1 and CDR2 from the germline V gene are MGHRA and YSYEKL. CDR3 sequence (DNA): TGCGCCAGCAGCCAAGAAACCCCGGACAGAAACTCTGGAAACACCATATATTTT. It encodes CASSQETPDRNSGNTIYF.

This clone occurred once. The genes are TRBV20-1 and TRBJ1-1; D gene unclear. The V end was cut by 2 bases, the J end by 8 bases, with 9 bases between. The CDR3 covers 11 residues. Germline V gene sequence: CDR1 DFQATT, CDR2 SNEGSKA (reference sequence). In DNA form, the CDR3 reads TGCAGTGCTAGAAGTCTTAGAGAAGCTTTCTTT. Translating it yields CSARSLREAFF.

The chain links TRBV5-6 to TRBJ2-5; 7 bases agree with TRBD2. The CDR3 sequence is 12 residues long. Losses at the gene ends were 2 bases for V and 8 bases for J; bases not matched to a gene: 3. Looked up from germline, CDR1 is SGHDT and CDR2 is YYEEEE. The CDR3 nucleotides read TGTGCCAGCAGCTTTGGGGGGGGTACCCAGTACTTC. Residues: CASSFGGGTQYF.

This chain connects TRBV5-1 to TRBJ2-1, with 8 bases matching TRBD1. V shed 0 bases, J shed 3 bases, and the junction held 5 bases outside the gene matches. The CDR3 loop spans 16 amino acids. Germline V lookup: CDR1 SGHRS, CDR2 YFSETQ. The DNA for the CDR3 is TGCGCCAGCAGCTTGGGTGCAGGGACAGGCTACAATGAGCAGTTCTTC. It is translated as CASSLGAGTGYNEQFF. The full variable domain, in which reference TRBV5-1 and TRBJ2-1 provide the parts outside the CDR3, is KAGVTQTPRYLIKTRGQQVTLSCSPISGHRSVSWYQQTPGQGLQFLFEYFSETQRNKGNFPGRFSGRQFSNSRSEMNVSTLELGDSALYLCASSLGAGTGYNEQFFGPGTRLTVL.

The chain carries TRBV18 and TRBJ1-1; no definite D call. Deletions cut 6 bases from V and 2 bases from J, with 13 bases between. Germline CDR1 is KGHSH and CDR2 is LQKENI. CDR3 size: 14 residues. CDR3 nucleotides: TGTGCCAGCTCCCGATTCCAGGAAAACACTGAAGCTTTCTTT. Its translation is CASSRFQENTEAFF.

The V call is TRBV7-2, the J call TRBJ2-1, with TRBD2 matching 8 bases. Germline V CDR1 and CDR2: SGHTA, FQGNSA. The CDR3 consists of 16 residues. The V segment lost 5 bases and the J segment 10 bases; nucleotides outside the gene matches: 16. The CDR3 region is CASSHEIRGGAREQFF. CDR3 DNA: TGTGCCAGCAGCCACGAGATCCGGGGGGGGGCAAGAGAGCAGTTCTTC.

The gene calls are TRBV27 and TRBJ1-2, with 7 bases aligning to TRBD1. The germline V gene encodes CDR1 MNHEY and CDR2 SMNVEV (reference sequence). With 6 bases clipped from V and 8 bases from J, the junction kept 6 bases outside the gene matches. The CDR3 runs to 12 residues. DNA of the CDR3: TGTGCCAGCAGGGAGGGGGCGAAGGGCTACACCTTC. It yields the protein CASREGAKGYTF.

The V call is TRBV19, the J call TRBJ2-7; 7 bases are a match to TRBD1. The CDR3 spans 13 residues. V lost 4 bases and J lost 1; bases outside the gene matches: 1. Per germline, CDR1 LNHDA and CDR2 SQIVND (reference sequence). CDR3 nucleotides: TGTGCCAGTAGTAAACAGGGGTCCTACGAGCAGTACTTC. Its translation is CASSKQGSYEQYF. The full variable domain, its missing parts supplied by reference TRBV19 and TRBJ2-7, is DGGITQSPKYLFRKEGQNVTLSCEQNLNHDAMYWYRQDPGQGLRLIYYSQIVNDFQKGDIAEGYSVSREKKESFPLTVTSAQKNPTAFYLCASSKQGSYEQYFGPGTRLTVT.

The V gene is TRBV7-9, the J gene TRBJ1-1; the D gene is possibly TRBD1 (6 bases). From germline, CDR1 is SEHNR and CDR2 FQNEAQ (reference sequence). The ends were cut back, 1 base at V and 1 base at J, with 7 bases in the middle. The CDR3 totals 14 residues. CDR3 nucleotide sequence: TGTGCCAGCAGCTTAGGGACAGCGAACACTGAAGCTTTCTTT. Translating it yields CASSLGTANTEAFF.

V and J are TRBV2 and TRBJ2-7; D gene ambiguous. Germline V CDR1 and CDR2: SNHLY, FYNNEI. This CDR3 region has 13 residues. Trimming left V 1 base short and J 6 bases short, with 10 bases between. The CDR3 bases are TGTGCCAGCAGTGAAGGTTTTCCAGGCGAGCAGTACTTC. This gives the protein CASSEGFPGEQYF.

This chain connects TRBV28 to TRBJ2-5, with 11 nucleotides matching TRBD1. Losses at the gene ends were 5 bases for V and 11 bases for J; bases not matched to a gene: 4. Germline V gene lookup returns CDR1 MDHEN and CDR2 SYDVKM. The CDR3 sequence is 12 residues long. The CDR3 bases are TGTGCCAGCAGTCGGGACAGGGGGAGGCAGTACTTC. This encodes CASSRDRGRQYF. The variable domain in full, with the rest retrieved from reference TRBV28 and TRBJ2-5, is DVKVTQSSRYLVKRTGEKVFLECVQDMDHENMFWYRQDPGLGLRLIYFSYDVKMKEKGDIPEGYSVSREKKERFSLILESASTNQTSMYLCASSRDRGRQYFGPGTRLLVL.

The V and J genes are TRBV5-6 and TRBJ2-1; no definite D call. Germline V gene sequence: CDR1 SGHDT, CDR2 YYEEEE. This CDR3 has 15 residues. Trimming removed 4 bases from V and 1 base from J, with 12 bases in between. CDR3 region: CASSQQSKSYNEQFF. CDR3 nucleotides: TGTGCCAGCAGCCAACAGAGTAAATCCTACAATGAGCAGTTCTTC.

The chain is built from TRBV14 and TRBJ2-1; 7 nucleotides line up with TRBD1. The CDR3 contains 17 residues. The trim removed 1 base at V and 5 bases at J, leaving 11 bases unmatched. Germline-derived CDR1 and CDR2 are SGHDN and FVKESK. CDR3 loop: CASSQALPGQPNNEQFF. The CDR3 DNA follows: TGTGCCAGCAGCCAAGCCCTCCCGGGACAGCCCAACAATGAGCAGTTCTTC. The full variable domain, with the rest looked up from reference TRBV14 and TRBJ2-1, is EAGVTQFPSHSVIEKGQTVTLRCDPISGHDNLYWYRRVMGKEIKFLLHFVKESKQDESGMPNNRFLAERTGGTYSTLKVQPAELEDSGVYFCASSQALPGQPNNEQFFGPGTRLTVL.

The chain carries TRBV6-6 and TRBJ1-2, with TRBD1 as a possible D gene (5 bases). Germline V gives CDR1 MNHNY, CDR2 SVGAGI (reference sequence). CDR3 size: 13 residues. V was trimmed by 0 bases and J by 9 bases, leaving 11 bases between them. Here the CDR3 DNA reads TGTGCCAGCAGTTACTCATGGGGGGATAGCTACACCTTC. Protein: CASSYSWGDSYTF.